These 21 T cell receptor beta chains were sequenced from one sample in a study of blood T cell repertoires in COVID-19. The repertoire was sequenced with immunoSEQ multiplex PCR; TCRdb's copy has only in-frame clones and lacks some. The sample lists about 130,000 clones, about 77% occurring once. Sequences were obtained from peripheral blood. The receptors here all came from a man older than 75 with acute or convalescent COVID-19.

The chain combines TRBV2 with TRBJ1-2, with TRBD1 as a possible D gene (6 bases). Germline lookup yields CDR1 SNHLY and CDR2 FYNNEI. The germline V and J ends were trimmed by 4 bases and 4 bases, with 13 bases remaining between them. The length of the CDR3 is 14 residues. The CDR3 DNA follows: TGTGCCAGCAGTGTACAGGGATTGATCTATGGCTACACCTTC. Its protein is CASSVQGLIYGYTF.

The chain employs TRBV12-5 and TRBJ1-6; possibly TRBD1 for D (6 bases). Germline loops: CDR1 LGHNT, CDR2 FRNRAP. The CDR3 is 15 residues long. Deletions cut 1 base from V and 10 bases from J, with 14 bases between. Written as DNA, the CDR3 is TGTGCTAGTGGTTTGGAGGACCAGGGGAAGTCACCCCTCCACTTT. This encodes CASGLEDQGKSPLHF.

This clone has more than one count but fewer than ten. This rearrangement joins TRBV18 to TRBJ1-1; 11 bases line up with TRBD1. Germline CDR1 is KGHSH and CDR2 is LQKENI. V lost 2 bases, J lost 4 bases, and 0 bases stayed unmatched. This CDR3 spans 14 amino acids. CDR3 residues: CASSPGTGGTEAFF. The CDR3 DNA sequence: TGTGCCAGCTCACCAGGGACAGGGGGCACTGAAGCTTTCTTT. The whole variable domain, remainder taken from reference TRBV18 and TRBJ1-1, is NAGVMQNPRHLVRRRGQEARLRCSPMKGHSHVYWYRQLPEEGLKFMVYLQKENIIDESGMPKERFSAEFPKEGPSILRIQQVVRGDSAAYFCASSPGTGGTEAFFGQGTRLTVV.

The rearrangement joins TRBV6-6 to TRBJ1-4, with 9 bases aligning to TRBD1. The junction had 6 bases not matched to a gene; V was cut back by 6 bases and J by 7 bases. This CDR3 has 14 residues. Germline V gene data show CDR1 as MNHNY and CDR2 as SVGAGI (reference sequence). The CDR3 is CASSPGQGIEKLFF. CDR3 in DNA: TGTGCCAGCAGCCCGGGACAGGGCATTGAAAAACTGTTTTTT.

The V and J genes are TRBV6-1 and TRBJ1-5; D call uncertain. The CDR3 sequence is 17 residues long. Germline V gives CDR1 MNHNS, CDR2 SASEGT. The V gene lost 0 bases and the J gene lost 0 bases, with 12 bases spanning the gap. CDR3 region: CASSEAPFQFSNQPQHF. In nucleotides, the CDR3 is TGTGCCAGCAGTGAAGCCCCCTTTCAGTTTAGCAATCAGCCCCAGCATTTT.

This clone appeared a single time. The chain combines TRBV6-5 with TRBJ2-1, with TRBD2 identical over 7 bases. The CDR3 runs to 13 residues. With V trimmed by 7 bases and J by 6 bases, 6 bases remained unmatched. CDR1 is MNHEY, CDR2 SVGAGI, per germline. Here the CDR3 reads CASTRRGTNEQFF. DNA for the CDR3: TGTGCCAGCACCAGGCGGGGGACCAATGAGCAGTTCTTC.

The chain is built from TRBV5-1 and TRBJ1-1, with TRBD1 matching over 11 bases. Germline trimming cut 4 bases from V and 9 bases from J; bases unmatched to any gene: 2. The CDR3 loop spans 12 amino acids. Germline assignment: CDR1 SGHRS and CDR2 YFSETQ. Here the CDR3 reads CASSVDRGQAFF. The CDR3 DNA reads TGCGCCAGCAGCGTGGACAGGGGGCAAGCTTTCTTT.

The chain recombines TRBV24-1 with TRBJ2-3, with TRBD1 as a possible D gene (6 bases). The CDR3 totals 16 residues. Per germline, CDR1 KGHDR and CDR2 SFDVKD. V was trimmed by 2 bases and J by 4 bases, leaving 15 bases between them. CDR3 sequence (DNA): TGTGCCACCAGTGATTCTGGGACACAGGCGGCAGATACGCAGTATTTT. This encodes CATSDSGTQAADTQYF.

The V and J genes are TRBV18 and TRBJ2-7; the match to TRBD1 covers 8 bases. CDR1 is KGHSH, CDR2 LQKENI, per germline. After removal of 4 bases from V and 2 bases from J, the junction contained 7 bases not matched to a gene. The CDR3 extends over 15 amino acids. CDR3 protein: CASSQGQGLTYEQYF. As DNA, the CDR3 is TGTGCCAGCTCACAAGGACAGGGCTTAACCTACGAGCAGTACTTC.

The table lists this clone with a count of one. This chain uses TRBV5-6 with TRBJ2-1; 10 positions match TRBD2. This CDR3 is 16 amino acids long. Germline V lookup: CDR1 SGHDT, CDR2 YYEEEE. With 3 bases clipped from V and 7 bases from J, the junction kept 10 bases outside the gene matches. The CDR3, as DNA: TGTGCCAGCAGCTCCTCCGGGACTAGCGTTAGGAATGAGCAGTTCTTC. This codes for CASSSSGTSVRNEQFF.

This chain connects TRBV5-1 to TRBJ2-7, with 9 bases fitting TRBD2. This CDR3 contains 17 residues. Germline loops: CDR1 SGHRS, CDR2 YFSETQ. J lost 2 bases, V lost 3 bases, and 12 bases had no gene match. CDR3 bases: TGCGCCAGCAGCTCCCTAGTTGTAGCGGGGGAAACCTACGAGCAGTACTTC. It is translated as CASSSLVVAGETYEQYF.

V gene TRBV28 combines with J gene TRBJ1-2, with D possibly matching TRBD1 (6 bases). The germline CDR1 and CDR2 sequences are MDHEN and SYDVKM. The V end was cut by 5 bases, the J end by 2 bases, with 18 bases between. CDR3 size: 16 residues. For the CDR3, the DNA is TGTGCCAGCAGTACTAGGGAGGGGGTGGGGAACTATGGCTACACCTTC. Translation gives CASSTREGVGNYGYTF.

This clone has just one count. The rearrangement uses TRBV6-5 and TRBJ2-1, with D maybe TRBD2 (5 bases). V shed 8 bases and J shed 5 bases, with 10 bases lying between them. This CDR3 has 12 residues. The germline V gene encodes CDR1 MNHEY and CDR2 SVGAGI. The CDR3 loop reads CASQTGNNEQFF. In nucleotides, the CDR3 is TGTGCCAGCCAGACCGGGAACAATGAGCAGTTCTTC.

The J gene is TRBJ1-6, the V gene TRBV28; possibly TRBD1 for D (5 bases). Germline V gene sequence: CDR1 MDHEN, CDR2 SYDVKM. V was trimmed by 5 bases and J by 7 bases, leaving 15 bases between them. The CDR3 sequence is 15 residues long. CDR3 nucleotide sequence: TGTGCCAGCAGTCCTCCGGGACTGCTGAATTCACCCCTCCACTTT. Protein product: CASSPPGLLNSPLHF.

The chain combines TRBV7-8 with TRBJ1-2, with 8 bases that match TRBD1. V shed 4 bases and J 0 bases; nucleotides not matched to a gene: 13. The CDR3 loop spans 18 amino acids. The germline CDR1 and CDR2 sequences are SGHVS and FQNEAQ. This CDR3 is CASSSPGQDYLTNYGYTF. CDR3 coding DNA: TGTGCCAGCAGCTCGCCGGGACAGGACTACCTCACTAACTATGGCTACACCTTC.

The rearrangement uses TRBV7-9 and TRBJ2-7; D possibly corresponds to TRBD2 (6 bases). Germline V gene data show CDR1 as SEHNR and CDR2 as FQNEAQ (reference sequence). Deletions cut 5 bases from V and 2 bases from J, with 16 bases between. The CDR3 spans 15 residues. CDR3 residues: CASSKPGLLTYEQYF. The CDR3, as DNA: TGTGCCAGCAGCAAACCGGGACTTTTAACCTACGAGCAGTACTTC.

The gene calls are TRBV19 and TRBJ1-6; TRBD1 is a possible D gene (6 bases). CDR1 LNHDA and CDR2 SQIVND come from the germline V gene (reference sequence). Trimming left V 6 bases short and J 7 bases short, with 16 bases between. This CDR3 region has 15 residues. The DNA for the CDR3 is TGTGCCAGTAGGAACAGGGAGATAGTAAATTCACCCCTCCACTTT. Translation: CASRNREIVNSPLHF. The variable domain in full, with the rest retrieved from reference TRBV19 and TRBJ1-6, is DGGITQSPKYLFRKEGQNVTLSCEQNLNHDAMYWYRQDPGQGLRLIYYSQIVNDFQKGDIAEGYSVSREKKESFPLTVTSAQKNPTAFYLCASRNREIVNSPLHFGNGTRLTVT.

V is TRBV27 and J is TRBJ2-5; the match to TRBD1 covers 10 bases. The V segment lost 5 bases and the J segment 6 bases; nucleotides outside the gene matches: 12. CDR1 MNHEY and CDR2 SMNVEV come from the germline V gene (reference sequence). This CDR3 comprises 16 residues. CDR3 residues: CASSPQTGGVSQTQYF. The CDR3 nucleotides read TGTGCCAGCAGTCCCCAGACAGGGGGCGTTTCACAGACCCAGTACTTC.

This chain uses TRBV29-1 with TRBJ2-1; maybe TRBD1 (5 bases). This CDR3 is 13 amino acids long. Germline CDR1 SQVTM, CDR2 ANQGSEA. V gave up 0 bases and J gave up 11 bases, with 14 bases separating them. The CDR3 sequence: CSVEDPRQQKQFF. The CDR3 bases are TGCAGCGTTGAAGATCCGCGACAGCAAAAGCAGTTCTTC.

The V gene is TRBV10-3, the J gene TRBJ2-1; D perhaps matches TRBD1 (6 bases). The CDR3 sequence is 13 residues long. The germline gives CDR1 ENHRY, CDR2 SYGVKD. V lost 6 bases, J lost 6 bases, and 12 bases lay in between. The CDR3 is CAISQDSFNEQFF. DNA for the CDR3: TGTGCCATCAGCCAGGACAGTTTCAATGAGCAGTTCTTC.

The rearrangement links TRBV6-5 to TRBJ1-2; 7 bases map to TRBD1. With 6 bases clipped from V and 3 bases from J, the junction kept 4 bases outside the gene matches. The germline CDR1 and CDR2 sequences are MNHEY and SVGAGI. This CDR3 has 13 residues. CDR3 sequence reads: CASRTGIDYGYTF. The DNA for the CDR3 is TGTGCCAGCAGGACAGGGATAGACTATGGCTACACCTTC.